Shown below are 10 T cell receptor beta chains from a single sample sequenced in a study of read filtering for tumor transcriptome and immune sequencing. From 350 to 500 ng of RNA, a library with molecular barcoded alpha/delta and beta/gamma adaptors was made. TCRdb recomputed calls from the reads with MiXCR, one row per CDR3 protein. The data show tens of thousands of distinct CDR3 sequences, 18% seen once. The specimen was a population of CD138-negative cells sorted from bone marrow. The receptors come from a donor aged 40 or over with multiple myeloma.

As concerns this clonotype: The germline gene is not matched at one end of the junction; a read error may be the cause. The chain couples TRBV20-1 to TRBJ2-7; D tentatively reads TRBD1 or TRBD2 (6 bases each). The CDR3 spans 15 residues. Per germline, CDR1 DFQATT and CDR2 SNEGSKA (reference sequence). This CDR3 reads CSASGDNSVTYEQYF. The DNA of the CDR3 is TGCAGTGCTTCGGGGGACAACTCGGTTACCTATGAGCAGTACTTC.

This clonotype was counted at least ten times. The genes are TRBV11-1 and TRBJ2-1, with 8 bases aligning to TRBD2. The CDR3 length is 15 residues. Germline V gives CDR1 SGHAT, CDR2 FQDESV (reference sequence). V shed 3 bases, J shed 5 bases, and the junction held 6 bases outside the gene matches. CDR3 nucleotides: TGTGCCAGCAGCTTCCAAGCGGGGGCCCACAATGAGCAGTTCTTC. Amino acids: CASSFQAGAHNEQFF.

This clonotype has ten or more counts. This chain uses TRBV2 with TRBJ2-2, with TRBD1 identical over 10 bases. The CDR3 totals 18 residues. Germline V gene sequence: CDR1 SNHLY, CDR2 FYNNEI. V shed 3 bases and J 2 bases; nucleotides not matched to a gene: 9. Here the CDR3 reads CASSDNPTGGVNTGELFF. The CDR3 DNA reads TGTGCCAGCAGTGACAACCCGACAGGGGGCGTTAACACCGGGGAGCTGTTTTTT. The entire variable domain, with the rest obtained from reference TRBV2 and TRBJ2-2, is as follows: EPEVTQTPSHQVTQMGQEVILRCVPISNHLYFYWYRQILGQKVEFLVSFYNNEISEKSEIFDDQFSVERPDGSNFTLKIRSTKLEDSAMYFCASSDNPTGGVNTGELFFGEGSRLTVL.

In this sample, this clonotype turned up many times. The chain couples TRBV20-1 to TRBJ2-5; a possible D gene is TRBD2 (6 bases). V lost 3 bases to trimming and J lost 5 bases, with 19 bases between them. This CDR3 comprises 15 residues. Germline V gene data show CDR1 as DFQATT and CDR2 as SNEGSKA (reference sequence). The CDR3 is CSASSADEGGETQYF. For the CDR3, the DNA is TGCAGTGCTAGCTCGGCGGACGAAGGAGGGGAGACCCAGTACTTC.

In this sample, this clonotype turned up a few times. The chain is built from TRBV18 and TRBJ2-1; weak D call: TRBD1 (6 bases). The CDR3 sequence is 15 residues long. The V end lost 4 bases, the J end lost 4 bases, and 14 bases lay between the germline ends. In germline, CDR1 is KGHSH, CDR2 LQKENI. The chain's CDR3 is CASSQNREKYNEQFF. The DNA of the CDR3 is TGTGCCAGCTCACAGAACAGGGAGAAATACAATGAGCAGTTCTTC.

The table lists this clonotype with many counts. The V call is TRBV7-2, the J call TRBJ1-6, with D hard to call. This CDR3 region has 14 residues. CDR1 is SGHTA, CDR2 FQGNSA, per germline. The V gene lost 4 bases and the J gene lost 9 bases, with 13 bases spanning the gap. CDR3 amino acids: CASSSETRRSPLHF. CDR3 coding DNA: TGTGCCAGCAGCTCAGAAACTCGCCGTTCACCCCTCCACTTT. Together with reference TRBV7-2 and TRBJ1-6, the CDR3 gives the full variable domain: GAGVSQSPSNKVTEKGKDVELRCDPISGHTALYWYRQSLGQGLEFLIYFQGNSAPDKSGLPSDRFSAERTGGSVSTLTIQRTQQEDSAVYLCASSSETRRSPLHFGNGTRLTVT.

The sample holds many counts of this clonotype. The V gene is TRBV6-1, the J gene TRBJ2-1; no reliable D call. Germline assignment: CDR1 MNHNS and CDR2 SASEGT. Trimming left V 6 bases short and J 6 bases short, with 12 bases between. CDR3 size: 13 residues. For the CDR3, the DNA is TGTGCCAGCAGCTCTTCTTACAGCAATGAGCAGTTCTTC. It is translated as CASSSSYSNEQFF.

This clonotype was recorded a few times. The V and J genes are TRBV11-2 and TRBJ2-6, with D hard to call. Germline lookup yields CDR1 SGHAT and CDR2 FQNNGV. This CDR3 region has 15 residues. Between the trimmed V and J ends, which lost 0 bases and 2 bases, there was a span of 5 bases. The DNA of the CDR3 is TGTGCCAGCAGCTTAGAGAGAGCTGGGGCCAACGTCCTGACTTTC. It is translated as CASSLERAGANVLTF.

This clonotype appeared many times. The chain uses TRBV20-1 and TRBJ2-1, with 12 bases identical to TRBD2. This CDR3 comprises 17 residues. The V gene end was trimmed by 0 bases and the J gene end by 8 bases; junction bases not matched to a gene: 11. The germline gives CDR1 DFQATT, CDR2 SNEGSKA (reference sequence). CDR3 nucleotides: TGCAGTGCTAGAGATCACGGACTAGCGGGGTGGATAGATGAGCAGTTCTTC. Translating it yields CSARDHGLAGWIDEQFF.

This clonotype was counted at least ten times. V usage is TRBV7-2 and J usage is TRBJ2-2; a possible D gene is TRBD1 (5 bases). Deletions cut 5 bases from V and 2 bases from J, with 12 bases between. The CDR3 totals 15 residues. The V gene's germline CDR1 is SGHTA and CDR2 FQGNSA. CDR3 coding DNA: TGTGCCAGCAGCCCCGACAGCGTTAACACCGGGGAGCTGTTTTTT. Its protein is CASSPDSVNTGELFF. The full variable domain, in which reference TRBV7-2 and TRBJ2-2 provide the parts outside the CDR3, is GAGVSQSPSNKVTEKGKDVELRCDPISGHTALYWYRQSLGQGLEFLIYFQGNSAPDKSGLPSDRFSAERTGGSVSTLTIQRTQQEDSAVYLCASSPDSVNTGELFFGEGSRLTVL.